A selection of T cell receptor beta chains follows, all from one sample in a study of blood T cell repertoires in COVID-19. The data were produced by immunoSEQ multiplex PCR, yet TCRdb's version contains in-frame clones alone and is incomplete. The table includes some 180,000 clones, 70% to 85% detected once. Sequencing input: peripheral blood. These TCRs come from a human donor in a cohort sampled during active COVID-19. Each CDR3 is given with its conserved first and last residue. D genes are given only for firm matches. A row's size may be missing; if present it is once, few, many or a size class.

clone_size,v_call,j_call,d_call,cdr3_nt,cdr3_aa
NA,TRBV6-5,TRBJ1-2,NA,TGTGCCAGCAGTTACTGGCAGGGAGGCTATGGCTACACCTTC,CASSYWQGGYGYTF
NA,TRBV28,TRBJ2-3,TRBD2,TGTGCCAGCAGGACCCCGGGACTAGCGGGGTTACACACAGATACGCAGTATTTT,CASRTPGLAGLHTDTQYF
NA,TRBV7-6,TRBJ2-7,NA,TGTGCCAGCAGCTTAGCAGCCAGCGGAAACTACGAGCAGTACTTC,CASSLAASGNYEQYF
few,TRBV5-1,TRBJ1-4,NA,TGCGCCAGCAGCTTGGACGGGAGAAATGAAAAACTGTTTTTT,CASSLDGRNEKLFF
NA,TRBV6-1,TRBJ1-1,TRBD1,TGTGCCAGCAGAGAAGACAGGGGGCGGTCTGAAGCTTTCTTT,CASREDRGRSEAFF
NA,TRBV6-1,TRBJ1-6,TRBD1,TGTGCCAGCAGTGCGACGACAGGGCGCTATAATTCACCCCTCCACTTT,CASSATTGRYNSPLHF
few,TRBV5-8,TRBJ2-7,NA,TGTGCCAGCAGCTTGTCGACAGGCTCCGCCACCTACGAGCAGTACTTC,CASSLSTGSATYEQYF
once,TRBV2,TRBJ2-7,TRBD1,TGTGCCAGCAGGAGAGGACAGGGAAACTACGAGCAGTACTTC,CASRRGQGNYEQYF
NA,TRBV25-1,TRBJ1-2,NA,TGTGCCAGCAGACCCACCATGCGGGGCCGAAACTATGGCTACACCTTC,CASRPTMRGRNYGYTF
NA,TRBV4-2,TRBJ1-2,NA,TGTGCCAGCAGCCAAGGGTTGGCCCAGGGGATCTATGGCTACACCTTC,CASSQGLAQGIYGYTF
NA,TRBV3-1/TRBV3-2,TRBJ2-5,TRBD1,TGTGCCTCGAACAGGGGATTGGAGACCCAGTACTTC,CASNRGLETQYF
NA,TRBV6-4,TRBJ2-5,NA,TGTGCCAGCAGTCCCTTAGGATTGCTTTGCGGAACTCAAGAGACCCAGTACTTC,CASSPLGLLCGTQETQYF
NA,TRBV10-3,TRBJ2-1,TRBD2,TGTGCCATCAGTGACTCGGCTAGCGGGAATGAGCAGTTCTTC,CAISDSASGNEQFF
NA,TRBV11-1,TRBJ2-7,TRBD1,TGTGCCAGCAGCTTCACACAGGGGTCCCACGAGCAGTACTTC,CASSFTQGSHEQYF
NA,TRBV7-9,TRBJ1-6,NA,TGTGCCAGCGGAGTCACCTCAGTCTCACCCCTCCACTTT,CASGVTSVSPLHF
NA,TRBV6-1,TRBJ2-1,TRBD2,TGTGCCAGCAGTAAACTAGCGGGAGTGGGTGAGCAGTTCTTC,CASSKLAGVGEQFF
NA,TRBV7-2,TRBJ2-7,TRBD2,TGTGCCAGCAGCTTAGTGGCGGGAGGGAGCTCCTACGAGCAGTACTTC,CASSLVAGGSSYEQYF
NA,TRBV7-7,TRBJ2-2,TRBD2,TGTGCTAGCAGCCTCGGACTAGCGGGAGGGCCCACCGGGGAGCTGTTTTTT,CASSLGLAGGPTGELFF
NA,TRBV27,TRBJ2-1,TRBD2,TGTGCCAGCAGTTTAAGGCTAGCGGCAAACAATGAGCAGTTCTTC,CASSLRLAANNEQFF
NA,TRBV18,TRBJ2-1,NA,TGTGCCAGCTCACTGGGACTCGACAATGAGCAGTTCTTC,CASSLGLDNEQFF
NA,TRBV5-1,TRBJ2-1,NA,TGCGCCAGCAGCCAAGGACAACAATACAATGAGCAGTTCTTC,CASSQGQQYNEQFF
NA,TRBV2,TRBJ2-7,TRBD1,TGTGCCAGCAGTTACTTCAACCGGGACAGGGACTCCTACGAGCAGTACTTC,CASSYFNRDRDSYEQYF
NA,TRBV21-1,TRBJ2-2,NA,TGTGCCAGCAGCAAATCAGGGGCCGGGGAGCTGTTTTTT,CASSKSGAGELFF
NA,TRBV6-5,TRBJ2-7,TRBD2,TGTGCCAGCAGGGGGGGACTAGCGGATTACGAGCAGTACTTC,CASRGGLADYEQYF
NA,TRBV6-2/TRBV6-3,TRBJ2-1,TRBD2,TGTGCCAGCAGCATGAGCGGGAGGGCCAATGGTGAGCAGTTCTTC,CASSMSGRANGEQFF
once,TRBV28,TRBJ2-4,NA,TGTGCCAGCGGACTGGGGTCCTCCGTAGCCAAAAACATTCAGTACTTC,CASGLGSSVAKNIQYF
NA,TRBV24-1,TRBJ1-1,TRBD1,TGTGCCACCAGTGATCGGACAGGGCCGAACACTGAAGCTTTCTTT,CATSDRTGPNTEAFF
NA,TRBV7-9,TRBJ1-5,TRBD1,TGTGCCAGCAGCTTAGGACAGGGATTAAATCAGCCCCAGCATTTT,CASSLGQGLNQPQHF
NA,TRBV7-8,TRBJ2-3,TRBD1,TGTGCCAGCAGCTTACGACAGGGGGCAGATACGCAGTATTTT,CASSLRQGADTQYF
NA,TRBV2,TRBJ1-5,NA,TGTGCCAGCGCGAGGGAGGCACAAAAGGATCAGCCCCAGCATTTT,CASAREAQKDQPQHF
NA,TRBV10-1,TRBJ2-1,TRBD2,TGCGCCAGCAGCGAGCGGACTAGCGGGGCATACAATGAGCAGTTCTTC,CASSERTSGAYNEQFF
NA,TRBV6-5,TRBJ1-2,NA,TGTGCCAGCAGTTACTCGAACCGGGGGTCCTATGGCTACACCTTC,CASSYSNRGSYGYTF
NA,TRBV19,TRBJ2-3,TRBD1,TGTGCCAGTAGTATCCCAGGACAGGGGGCAAAAGATACGCAGTATTTT,CASSIPGQGAKDTQYF
NA,TRBV29-1,TRBJ2-2,NA,TGCAGCGTTGGTCCGGGAGCGAACACCGGGGAGCTGTTTTTT,CSVGPGANTGELFF
NA,TRBV6-5,TRBJ2-7,TRBD2,TGTGCCAGCAACGATCCGGGACTAGCGGGAGTCGAGCAGTACTTC,CASNDPGLAGVEQYF
NA,TRBV3-1/TRBV3-2,TRBJ2-2,TRBD2,TGTGCCAGCAGCCAAAACCGCGGGAGCGATACCGGGGAGCTGTTTTTT,CASSQNRGSDTGELFF
NA,TRBV6-5,TRBJ2-7,TRBD2,TGTGCCAGCAGTTTCGGGGGGACTAGCGGGAGTAACGAGCAGTACTTC,CASSFGGTSGSNEQYF
NA,TRBV15,TRBJ1-3,TRBD1,TGTGCCACCAGCAGCCCACAGGGGGCAGTTGGAAACACCATATATTTT,CATSSPQGAVGNTIYF
NA,TRBV27,TRBJ2-7,TRBD1,TGTGCCAGCAGTTCACCCTCGGACAGGGGAGGTTACGAGCAGTACTTC,CASSSPSDRGGYEQYF
once,TRBV19,TRBJ2-1,TRBD1,TGTGCCAGTAGTTGGGACAGGGGATCCTACAATGAGCAGTTCTTC,CASSWDRGSYNEQFF
NA,TRBV10-1,TRBJ2-5,TRBD2,TGCGCCAGCAGTTCGACTAGCGGCCAAGAGACCCAGTACTTC,CASSSTSGQETQYF
NA,TRBV11-2,TRBJ2-3,TRBD2,TGTGCCAGCAGCTTTCGACTAGCGGTAGACACAGATACGCAGTATTTT,CASSFRLAVDTDTQYF
NA,TRBV5-4,TRBJ2-7,TRBD2,TGTGCCAGCAGCCCTGGGGGTCTACTAGCGGATTACGAGCAGTACTTC,CASSPGGLLADYEQYF
NA,TRBV18,TRBJ1-1,NA,TGTGCCAGCTCAGGGGGGATGGGGTTGAACACTGAAGCTTTCTTT,CASSGGMGLNTEAFF
NA,TRBV4-1,TRBJ1-1,NA,TGCGCCAGCAGCCAATATGTATCGGGGGCTGAAGCTTTCTTT,CASSQYVSGAEAFF
few,TRBV7-6,TRBJ2-7,TRBD1,TGTGCCAGCAGCTTAGATCTGTGGGCAGGGGGTGACGAGCAGTACTTC,CASSLDLWAGGDEQYF
NA,TRBV29-1,TRBJ2-2,TRBD2,TGCAGCGTTGGGGTTGGCGGGAGAACCGGGGAGCTGTTTTTT,CSVGVGGRTGELFF
NA,TRBV30,TRBJ2-7,TRBD2,TGTGCCTGGAGTGTGGGTACTAGCGGGACCTACGAGCAGTACTTC,CAWSVGTSGTYEQYF
NA,TRBV13,TRBJ2-1,TRBD2,TGTGCCAGCAGCTTAAGGTCGGGACTAGGGTACAATGAGCAGTTCTTC,CASSLRSGLGYNEQFF
NA,TRBV7-2,TRBJ2-7,TRBD1,TGTGCCAGCAGCTCAACACCGACTACAGGGGGCGCCGAGCAGTACTTC,CASSSTPTTGGAEQYF